This T cell receptor (beta chain) came from a study of graft-versus-host responses after intestinal transplantation. Study-level results: Where graft-donor T cell macrochimerism was present, patients had high graft-versus-host to host-versus-graft clonal ratios in allografts. Researchers found GvH clones in recipient marrow, and some showed up first in ileum or blood.

The CDR3 runs to 14 residues. V gave up 4 bases and J gave up 6 bases; unmatched junction bases: 6. The germline CDR1 and CDR2 sequences are SEHNR and FQNEAQ (reference sequence). The data were produced by immunoSEQ multiplex PCR, yet TCRdb's version contains in-frame clones alone and is incomplete. Here the sample spans roughly 14,000 clones, 30% to 35% being singletons. This clone has a handful of counts. The authors seeded about 200,000 CFSE-labeled responder cells together with about 200,000 irradiated stimulator cells tagged with violet dye. Cell sorting after the reaction yielded proliferating CFSE-low CD3+CD4+ and CD3+CD8+ responders.

This clonotype was obtained from a human patient who received an intestinal transplant. Sequencing was performed on alloreactive CD8+ T cells from a mixed lymphocyte reaction culture, taken before intestinal transplant. The subset here: CFSE-low proliferating T cells sorted from roughly six-day pre-transplant mixed lymphocyte reaction (GvH or HvG direction). The rearrangement joins TRBV7-9 to TRBJ1-2; 9 nucleotides agree with TRBD1. The CDR3 spells CASSSTGGLDGYTF. The CDR3 DNA sequence: TGTGCCAGCAGCTCCACAGGGGGCTTGGATGGCTACACCTTC.